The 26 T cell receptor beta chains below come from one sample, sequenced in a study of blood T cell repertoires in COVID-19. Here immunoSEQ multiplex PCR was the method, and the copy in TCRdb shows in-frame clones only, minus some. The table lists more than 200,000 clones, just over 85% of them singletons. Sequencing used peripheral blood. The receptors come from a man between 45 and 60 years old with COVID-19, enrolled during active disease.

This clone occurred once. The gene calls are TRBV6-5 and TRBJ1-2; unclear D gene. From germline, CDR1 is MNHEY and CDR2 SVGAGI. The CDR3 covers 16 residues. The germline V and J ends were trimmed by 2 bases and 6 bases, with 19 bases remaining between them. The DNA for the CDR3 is TGTGCCAGCAGTTACAGCTACCGTTTAATAGTCCATGGCTACACCTTC. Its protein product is CASSYSYRLIVHGYTF.

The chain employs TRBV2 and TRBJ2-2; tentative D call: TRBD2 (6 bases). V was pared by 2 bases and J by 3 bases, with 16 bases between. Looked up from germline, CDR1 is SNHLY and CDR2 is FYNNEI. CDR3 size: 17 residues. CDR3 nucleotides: TGTGCCAGCAGTGAATCCTCGAGGAGCGGGCACACCGGGGAGCTGTTTTTT. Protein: CASSESSRSGHTGELFF.

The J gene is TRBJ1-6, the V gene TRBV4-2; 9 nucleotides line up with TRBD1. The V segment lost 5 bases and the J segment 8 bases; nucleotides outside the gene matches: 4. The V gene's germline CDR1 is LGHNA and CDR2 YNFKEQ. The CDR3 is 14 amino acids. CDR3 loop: CASSGTGTYSPLHF. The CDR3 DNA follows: TGTGCCAGCAGCGGGACAGGGACTTATTCACCCCTCCACTTT.

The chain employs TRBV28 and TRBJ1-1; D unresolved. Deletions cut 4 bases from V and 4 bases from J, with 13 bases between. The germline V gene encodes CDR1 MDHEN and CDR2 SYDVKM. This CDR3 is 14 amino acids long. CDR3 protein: CASSSPDMSTEAFF. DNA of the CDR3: TGTGCCAGCAGTTCGCCAGACATGAGCACTGAAGCTTTCTTT.

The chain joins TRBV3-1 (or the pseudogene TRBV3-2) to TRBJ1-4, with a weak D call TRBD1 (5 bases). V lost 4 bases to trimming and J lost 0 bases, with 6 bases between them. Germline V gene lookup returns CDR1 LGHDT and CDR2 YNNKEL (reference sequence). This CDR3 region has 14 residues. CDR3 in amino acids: CASSRTTTNEKLFF. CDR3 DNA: TGTGCCAGCAGCCGGACAACAACTAATGAAAAACTGTTTTTT.

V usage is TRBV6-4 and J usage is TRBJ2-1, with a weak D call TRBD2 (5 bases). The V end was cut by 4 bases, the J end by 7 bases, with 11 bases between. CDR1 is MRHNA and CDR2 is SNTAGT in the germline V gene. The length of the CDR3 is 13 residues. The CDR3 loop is CASSVDGGNEQFF. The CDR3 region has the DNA TGTGCCAGCAGTGTAGATGGCGGGAATGAGCAGTTCTTC.

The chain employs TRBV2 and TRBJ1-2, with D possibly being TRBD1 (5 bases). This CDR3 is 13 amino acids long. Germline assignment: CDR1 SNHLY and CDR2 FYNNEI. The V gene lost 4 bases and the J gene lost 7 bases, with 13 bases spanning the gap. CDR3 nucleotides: TGTGCCAGCAGTGGCAGGGCAGAAGTTGGCTACACCTTC. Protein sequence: CASSGRAEVGYTF.

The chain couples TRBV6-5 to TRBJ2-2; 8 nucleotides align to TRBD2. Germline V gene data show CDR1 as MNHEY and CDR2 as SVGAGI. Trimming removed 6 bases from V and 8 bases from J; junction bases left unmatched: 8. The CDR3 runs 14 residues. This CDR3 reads CASRSPGGSGELFF. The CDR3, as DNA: TGTGCCAGCAGGAGTCCGGGAGGGTCTGGGGAGCTGTTTTTT.

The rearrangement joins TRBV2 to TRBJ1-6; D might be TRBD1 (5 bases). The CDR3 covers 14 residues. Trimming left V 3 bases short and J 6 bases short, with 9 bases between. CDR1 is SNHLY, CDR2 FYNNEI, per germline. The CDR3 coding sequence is TGTGCCAGCAGTGATCGGCAGGGTAATTCACCCCTCCACTTT. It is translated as CASSDRQGNSPLHF.

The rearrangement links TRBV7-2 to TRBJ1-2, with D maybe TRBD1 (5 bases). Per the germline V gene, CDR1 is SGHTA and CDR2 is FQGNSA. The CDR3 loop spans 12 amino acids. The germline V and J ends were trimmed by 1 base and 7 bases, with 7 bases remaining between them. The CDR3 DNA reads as TGTGCCAGCAGCTTAGTGGGGCCTGGCTACACCTTC. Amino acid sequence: CASSLVGPGYTF.

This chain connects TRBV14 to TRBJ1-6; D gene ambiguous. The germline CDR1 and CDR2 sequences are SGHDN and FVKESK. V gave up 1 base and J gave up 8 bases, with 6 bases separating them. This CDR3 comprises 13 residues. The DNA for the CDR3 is TGTGCCAGCAGCCAAGTAGAGGATTCACCCCTCCACTTT. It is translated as CASSQVEDSPLHF.

The CDR3 region has the DNA TGTGCCAGCAGTGAAGAGGGACTAGGTTACAATGAGCAGTTCTTC. Translated, it gives CASSEEGLGYNEQFF. This chain joins TRBV6-1 and TRBJ2-1; 8 nucleotides line up with TRBD2. The V and J ends lost 1 base and 4 bases, in that order; junction bases with no gene match: 3. Germline V gene sequence: CDR1 MNHNS, CDR2 SASEGT. This CDR3 region has 15 residues.

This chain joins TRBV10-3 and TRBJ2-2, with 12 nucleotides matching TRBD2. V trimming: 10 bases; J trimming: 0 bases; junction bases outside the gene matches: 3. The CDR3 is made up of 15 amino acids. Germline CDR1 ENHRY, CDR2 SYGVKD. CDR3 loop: CATRTSGTNTGELFF. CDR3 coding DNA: TGTGCCACCCGGACTAGCGGGACGAACACCGGGGAGCTGTTTTTT.

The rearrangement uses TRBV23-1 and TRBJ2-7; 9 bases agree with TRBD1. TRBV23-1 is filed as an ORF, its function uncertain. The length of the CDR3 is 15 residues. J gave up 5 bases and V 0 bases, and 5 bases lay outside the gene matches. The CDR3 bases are TGCGCCAGCAGTCAATCCAAACAGGGGGCCCACGAGCAGTACTTC. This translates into CASSQSKQGAHEQYF.

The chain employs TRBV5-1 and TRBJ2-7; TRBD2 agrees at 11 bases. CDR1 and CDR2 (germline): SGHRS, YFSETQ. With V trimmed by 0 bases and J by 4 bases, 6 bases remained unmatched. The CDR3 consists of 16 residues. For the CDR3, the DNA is TGCGCCAGCAGCTTGGAACTAGCGGGAGAGGGGTACGAGCAGTACTTC. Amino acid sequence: CASSLELAGEGYEQYF. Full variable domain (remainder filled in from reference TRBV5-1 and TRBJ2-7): KAGVTQTPRYLIKTRGQQVTLSCSPISGHRSVSWYQQTPGQGLQFLFEYFSETQRNKGNFPGRFSGRQFSNSRSEMNVSTLELGDSALYLCASSLELAGEGYEQYFGPGTRLTVT.

CDR3 residues: CASSLRGTPNSPLHF. CDR3 DNA sequence: TGTGCCAGCAGCCTCAGGGGGACACCCAATTCACCCCTCCACTTT. This chain joins TRBV11-1 and TRBJ1-6; 7 bases align to TRBD1. Trimming at V came to 5 bases and at J to 7 bases, leaving 8 bases not matched to a gene. The germline gives CDR1 SGHAT, CDR2 FQDESV (reference sequence). The CDR3 length is 15 residues.

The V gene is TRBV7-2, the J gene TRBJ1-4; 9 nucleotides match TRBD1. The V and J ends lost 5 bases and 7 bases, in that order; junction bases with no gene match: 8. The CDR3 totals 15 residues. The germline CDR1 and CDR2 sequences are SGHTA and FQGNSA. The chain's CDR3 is CASSIRTGEGEKLFF. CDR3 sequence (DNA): TGTGCCAGCAGCATCCGGACAGGGGAAGGTGAAAAACTGTTTTTT.

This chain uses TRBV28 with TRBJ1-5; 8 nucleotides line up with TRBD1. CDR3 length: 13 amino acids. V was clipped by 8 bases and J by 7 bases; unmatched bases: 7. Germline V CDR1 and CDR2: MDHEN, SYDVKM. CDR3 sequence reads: CASRTGSFQPQHF. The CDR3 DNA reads TGTGCCAGCCGGACAGGGAGTTTCCAGCCCCAGCATTTT.

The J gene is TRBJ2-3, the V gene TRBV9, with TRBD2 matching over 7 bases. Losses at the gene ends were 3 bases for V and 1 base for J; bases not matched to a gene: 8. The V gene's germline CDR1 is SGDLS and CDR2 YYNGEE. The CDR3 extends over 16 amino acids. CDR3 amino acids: CASSATAGAGTDTQYF. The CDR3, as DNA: TGTGCCAGCAGCGCCACCGCGGGAGCCGGCACAGATACGCAGTATTTT.

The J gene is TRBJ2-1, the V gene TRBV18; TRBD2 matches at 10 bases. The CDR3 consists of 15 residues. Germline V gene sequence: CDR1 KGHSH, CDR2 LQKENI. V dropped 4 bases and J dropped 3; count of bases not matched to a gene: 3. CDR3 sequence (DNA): TGTGCCAGCTCACAGAGCGGGAGGGTCTACAATGAGCAGTTCTTC. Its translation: CASSQSGRVYNEQFF. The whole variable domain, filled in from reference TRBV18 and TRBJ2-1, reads NAGVMQNPRHLVRRRGQEARLRCSPMKGHSHVYWYRQLPEEGLKFMVYLQKENIIDESGMPKERFSAEFPKEGPSILRIQQVVRGDSAAYFCASSQSGRVYNEQFFGPGTRLTVL.

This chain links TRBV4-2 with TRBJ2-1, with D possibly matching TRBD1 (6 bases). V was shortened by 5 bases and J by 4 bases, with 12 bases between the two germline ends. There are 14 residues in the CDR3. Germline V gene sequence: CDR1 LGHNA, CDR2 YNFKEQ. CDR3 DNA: TGTGCCAGCAGCGCCCAGGGGAGTTACAATGAGCAGTTCTTC. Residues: CASSAQGSYNEQFF.

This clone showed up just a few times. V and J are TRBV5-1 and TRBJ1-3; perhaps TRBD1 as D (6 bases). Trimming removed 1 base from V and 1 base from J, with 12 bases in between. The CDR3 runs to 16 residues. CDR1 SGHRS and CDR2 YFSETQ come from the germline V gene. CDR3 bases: TGCGCCAGCAGCTTGAATCGGGGGGCTTCTGGAAACACCATATATTTT. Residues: CASSLNRGASGNTIYF.

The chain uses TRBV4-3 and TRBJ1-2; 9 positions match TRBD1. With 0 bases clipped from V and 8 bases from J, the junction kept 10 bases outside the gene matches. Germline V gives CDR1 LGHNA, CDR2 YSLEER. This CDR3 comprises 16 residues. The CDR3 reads CASSQDPGTGRGGYTF. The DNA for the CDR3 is TGCGCCAGCAGCCAAGATCCGGGGACAGGGAGGGGAGGCTACACCTTC.

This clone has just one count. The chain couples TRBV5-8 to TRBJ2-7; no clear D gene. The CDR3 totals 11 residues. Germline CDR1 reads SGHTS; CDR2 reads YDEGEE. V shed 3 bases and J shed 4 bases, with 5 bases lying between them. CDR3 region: CASSSTYEQYF. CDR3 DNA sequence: TGTGCCAGCAGCTCTACTTACGAGCAGTACTTC.

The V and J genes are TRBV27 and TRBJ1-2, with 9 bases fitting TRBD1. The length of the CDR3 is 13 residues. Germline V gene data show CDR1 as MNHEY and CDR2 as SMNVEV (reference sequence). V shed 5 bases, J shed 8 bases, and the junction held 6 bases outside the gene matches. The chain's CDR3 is CASSQQGARGYTF. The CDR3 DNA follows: TGTGCCAGCAGTCAACAGGGGGCGCGGGGCTACACCTTC.

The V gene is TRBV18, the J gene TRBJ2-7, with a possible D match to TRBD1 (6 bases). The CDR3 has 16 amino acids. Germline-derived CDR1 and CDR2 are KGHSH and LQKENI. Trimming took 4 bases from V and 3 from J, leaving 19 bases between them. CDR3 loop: CASSQSPSGHYYEQYF. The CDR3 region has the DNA TGTGCCAGCTCACAATCTCCGTCGGGACATTACTACGAGCAGTACTTC. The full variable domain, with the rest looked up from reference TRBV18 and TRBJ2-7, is NAGVMQNPRHLVRRRGQEARLRCSPMKGHSHVYWYRQLPEEGLKFMVYLQKENIIDESGMPKERFSAEFPKEGPSILRIQQVVRGDSAAYFCASSQSPSGHYYEQYFGPGTRLTVT.